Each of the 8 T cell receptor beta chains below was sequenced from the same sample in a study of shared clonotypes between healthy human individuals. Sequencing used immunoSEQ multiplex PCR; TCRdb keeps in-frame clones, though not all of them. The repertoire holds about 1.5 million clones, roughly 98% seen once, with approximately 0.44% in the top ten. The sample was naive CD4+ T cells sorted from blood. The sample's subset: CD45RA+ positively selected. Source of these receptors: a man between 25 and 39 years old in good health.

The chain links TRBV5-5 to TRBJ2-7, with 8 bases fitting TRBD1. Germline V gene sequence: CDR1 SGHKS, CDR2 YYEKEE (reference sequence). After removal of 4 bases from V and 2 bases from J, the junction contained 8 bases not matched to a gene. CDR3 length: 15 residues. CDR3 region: CASSVRQGSPYEQYF. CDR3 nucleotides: TGTGCCAGCAGCGTGCGACAGGGGTCCCCCTACGAGCAGTACTTC.

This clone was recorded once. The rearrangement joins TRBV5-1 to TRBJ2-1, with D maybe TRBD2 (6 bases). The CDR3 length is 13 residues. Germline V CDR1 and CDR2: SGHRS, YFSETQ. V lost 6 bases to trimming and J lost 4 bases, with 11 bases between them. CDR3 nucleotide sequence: TGCGCCAGCACTGCGGGATCGTACAATGAGCAGTTCTTC. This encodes CASTAGSYNEQFF. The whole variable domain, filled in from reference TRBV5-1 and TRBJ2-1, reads KAGVTQTPRYLIKTRGQQVTLSCSPISGHRSVSWYQQTPGQGLQFLFEYFSETQRNKGNFPGRFSGRQFSNSRSEMNVSTLELGDSALYLCASTAGSYNEQFFGPGTRLTVL.

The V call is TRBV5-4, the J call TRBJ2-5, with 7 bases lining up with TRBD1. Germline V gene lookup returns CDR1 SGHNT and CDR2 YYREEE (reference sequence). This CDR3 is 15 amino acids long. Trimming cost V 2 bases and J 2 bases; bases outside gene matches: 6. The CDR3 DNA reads TGTGCCAGCAGCTTCAGGACAGGTATACAAGAGACCCAGTACTTC. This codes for CASSFRTGIQETQYF.

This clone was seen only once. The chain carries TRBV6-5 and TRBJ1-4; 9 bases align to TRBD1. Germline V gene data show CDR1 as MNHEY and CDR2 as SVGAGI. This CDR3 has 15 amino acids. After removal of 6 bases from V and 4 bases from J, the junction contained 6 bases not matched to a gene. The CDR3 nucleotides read TGTGCCAGCAGCGAACCGGGACAGGGTAATGAAAAACTGTTTTTT. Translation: CASSEPGQGNEKLFF.

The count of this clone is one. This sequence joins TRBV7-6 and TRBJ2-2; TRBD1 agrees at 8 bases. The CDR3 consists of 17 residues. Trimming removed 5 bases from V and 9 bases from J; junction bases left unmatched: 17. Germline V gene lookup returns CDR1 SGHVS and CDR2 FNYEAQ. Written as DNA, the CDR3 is TGTGCCAGCAGCCCCCGCCTGAAGCAGGGGGCCAGTAGGGAGCTGTTTTTT. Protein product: CASSPRLKQGASRELFF. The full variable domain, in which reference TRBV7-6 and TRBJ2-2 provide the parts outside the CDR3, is GAGVSQSPRYKVTKRGQDVALRCDPISGHVSLYWYRQALGQGPEFLTYFNYEAQQDKSGLPNDRFSAERPEGSISTLTIQRTEQRDSAMYRCASSPRLKQGASRELFFGEGSRLTVL.

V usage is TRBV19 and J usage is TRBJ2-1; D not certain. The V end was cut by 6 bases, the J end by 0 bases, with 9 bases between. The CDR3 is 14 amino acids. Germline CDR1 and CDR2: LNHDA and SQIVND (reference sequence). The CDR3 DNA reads TGTGCCAGTAGGCCGACCAGCTCCTACAATGAGCAGTTCTTC. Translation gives CASRPTSSYNEQFF.

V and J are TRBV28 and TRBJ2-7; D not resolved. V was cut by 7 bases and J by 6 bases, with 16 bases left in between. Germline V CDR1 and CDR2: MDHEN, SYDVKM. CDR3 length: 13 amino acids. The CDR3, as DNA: TGTGCCAGCACTCCAGAATTATGGCGCGAGCAGTACTTC. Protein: CASTPELWREQYF.

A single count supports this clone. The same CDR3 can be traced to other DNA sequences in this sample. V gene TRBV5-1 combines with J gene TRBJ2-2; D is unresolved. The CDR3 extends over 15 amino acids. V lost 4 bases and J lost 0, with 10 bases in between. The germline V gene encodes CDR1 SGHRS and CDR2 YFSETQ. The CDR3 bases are TGCGCCAGCAGCCTGGTGGGCGCGAACACCGGGGAGCTGTTTTTT. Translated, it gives CASSLVGANTGELFF.